This TCR beta chain was identified during a study of breast tumors, draining lymph nodes, adjacent tissues listed by TCRdb under 2016. Regarding the study in general: The study compared TCR beta repertoires across tumor, adjacent nontumor tissue and axillary lymph nodes from breast cancer patients. In human breast cancer, the study set out to assess how tumor, surrounding tissue and draining lymph node repertoires relate to one another and whether T cells might be exchanged between them.

The full study reports these points: The data were judged consistent with most tumor T cells deriving from the lymph node and then expanding within tumor tissue. Tumor T-cell repertoires showed less diversity than lymph node repertoires and more diversity than nontumor tissue repertoires, and tumor T-cell repertoires showed preferential V and J gene usage. The study presented the conclusion that tumor T cells originate in lymph nodes as consistent with a hypothesis, not as something directly demonstrated. Tumor and nontumor tissue repertoires were found to be significantly more similar in luminal-like than in basal-like breast cancer.

The axillary draining lymph nodes of breast cancer patients were the source of the lymph node samples. Reads for this sample came from an Illumina HiSeq 2000. Multiplex PCR amplification was used to generate the TCR beta chain libraries. High-throughput sequencing was used to analyze the amplified TCR beta chain products. In-frame beta chains were kept once TCRdb had trimmed the public reads at Q25 with fastp and called clones with MiXCR. Every distinct CDR3 protein forms one entry, paired with its most common genes and DNA. Across this sample there are 200,000 or so distinct CDR3 sequences, with about 32% seen only once. Of the sample, around 4.4% falls within the top ten clones. Ends trimmed: V by 2 bases, J by 9 bases; bases unmatched to a gene: 8. CDR1 and CDR2, looked up from the germline V gene (reference sequence), are DFQATT and SNEGSKA. The CDR3 has 14 amino acids, counting the end cysteine and phenylalanine. Solely the CDR3 DNA is kept, with 42 bases framed from the first base.

This clonotype was found a few times. The clone's antigen remains unknown. A single base separates this from a much larger clone, so it may be a read error. Input material: axillary lymph node tissue. Recombination linked TRBV20-1 to TRBJ2-1; TRBD2 fits 9 bases in the junction. This TCR came from a female donor with breast cancer. Some clones in this sample may be carry-over from other donors' samples. The sequenced DNA: TGCAGTGCTAGATTAGCGGGAGCGCCCACTGAGCAGTTCTTC. Its coded protein is CSARLAGAPTEQFF.